This record covers a single TCR beta chain. These data come from a study of tumor-infiltrating lymphocytes in primary liver carcinoma. Study at large: The number of productive TCRbeta reads per sample ranged from roughly 3.65 to 8 million and was similar across tissue types.

Researchers generated TCR beta cDNA from about 530 ng of total RNA, relying on a constant-region primer. Slightly modified ARM-PCR served as the procedure for the TCR beta libraries. These libraries came from three rounds of nested multiplex PCR. Amplification in the first two PCR rounds was performed using TRBV1-TRBV30 forward primers and a C-beta reverse primer for roughly 9 cycles each. Using its own MiXCR run on the multiplex PCR reads, TCRdb lists one record per CDR3 protein. The sample includes about 100,000 distinct CDR3 sequences, approximately 68% of them seen just once. Co-extraction of both nucleic acids (RNA and DNA) used about 20-33 mg of unsorted bulk tissue. Every patient had chronic HBV infection and was treatment-naive. Germline CDR1 is SQVTM and CDR2 is ANQGSEA. The CDR3 has 14 amino acids. Trimming removed 8 bases from V and 7 bases from J, with 24 bases in between.

The chain recombines TRBV29-1 with TRBJ2-7, with D possibly being TRBD1 or TRBD2 (5 bases each). The sample comprised tumor-adjacent normal liver tissue. The clonotype originates from a man in his forties with primary liver carcinoma and hepatitis B virus infection. In nucleotides, the CDR3 is TGCAGCATTTATCACCCCGGGACCCCGAGGGAGCAGTACTTC. It codes for CSIYHPGTPREQYF.